A single sample gave rise to the 4 T cell receptor beta chains below, sequenced in a study of beta chain features in type 1 diabetes. Study-wide findings and caveats: Researchers report that Type 1 diabetes patients had moderately but significantly shorter TCRB CDR3s across all four CD4+ subsets.

Their antigens remain unidentified. Expressed TCRB transcripts were sequenced because the isolated RNA had all been reverse transcribed beforehand. Sequenced by immunoSEQ multiplex PCR; TCRdb stores in-frame clones only, minus some. The table has roughly 730,000 clones, 13% seen once. Sequencing input: naive CD4+ T cells from blood. These receptor sequences come from a young man with type 1 diabetes.

In this sample, this clone turned up a few times. The rearrangement joins TRBV10-3 to TRBJ2-7; tentative D call: TRBD1 (6 bases). Germline lookup yields CDR1 ENHRY and CDR2 SYGVKD. This CDR3 region has 16 residues. V lost 3 bases and J lost 0, with 15 bases in between. The CDR3 sequence: CAISDPSDRSSYEQYF. CDR3 nucleotide sequence: TGTGCCATCAGTGACCCTTCTGACAGGAGCTCCTACGAGCAGTACTTC.

There are a few counts of this clone. The sample carries other DNA sequences with the same CDR3. The rearrangement uses TRBV7-9 and TRBJ1-5; D is ambiguous. Trimming removed 5 bases from V and 0 bases from J, with 5 bases in between. This CDR3 comprises 13 residues. CDR1 is SEHNR, CDR2 FQNEAQ, per germline (reference sequence). The CDR3 sequence: CASSLNSNQPQHF. CDR3 DNA: TGTGCCAGCAGCCTGAATAGCAATCAGCCCCAGCATTTT.

This clone was found once. The rearrangement joins TRBV6-5 to TRBJ2-7; tentatively, D is TRBD2 (5 bases). V lost 6 bases and J 6 bases, leaving 9 bases between the germline ends. The CDR3 contains 11 residues. CDR1 is MNHEY and CDR2 is SVGAGI in the germline V gene. CDR3 region: CASRYGVEQYF. In DNA form, the CDR3 reads TGTGCCAGCAGGTACGGGGTCGAGCAGTACTTC.

V is TRBV10-3 and J is TRBJ1-1, with D perhaps matching TRBD1 (5 bases). Germline CDR1 and CDR2: ENHRY and SYGVKD. This CDR3 is built from 14 residues. Trimming took off 4 bases at V and 1 base at J, with 10 bases between the two ends. The CDR3 DNA follows: TGTGCCATCAGTGGGGGACCGTGGAACACTGAAGCTTTCTTT. Its protein is CAISGGPWNTEAFF.